The T cell receptor (beta chain) under discussion was sequenced for a study of blood T cell repertoires in COVID-19. Study details: Acute and convalescent COVID-19 samples came from the United States, Italy and Spain. Sources were T cells, B-cell-depleted T cells, or PBMCs; the material itself was cDNA or gDNA.

The protocol was immunoSEQ multiplex PCR, while the TCRdb copy is restricted to in-frame clones and leaves out a portion. The sample holds over 50,000 clones, approximately 85% seen once. This clone was detected only a few times. From germline, CDR1 is LGHDT and CDR2 YNNKEL (reference sequence). CDR3 size: 13 residues. Trimming took 5 bases from V and 6 from J; bases not matched to a gene: 2. The TCR originated in a human donor in a cohort sampled during active COVID-19. The gene calls are TRBV3-1 (or the pseudogene TRBV3-2) and TRBJ2-2; the match to TRBD1 covers 8 bases. Sequencing was done on a sample of peripheral blood. The CDR3 region is CASSDRGAGELFF. In nucleotides, the CDR3 is TGTGCCAGCAGCGACAGGGGTGCCGGGGAGCTGTTTTTT.